These 25 T cell receptor beta chains came from one sample sequenced in a study of T cell clonotyping in hematopoietic cell transplantation. Sequencing was performed with immunoSEQ multiplex PCR; in TCRdb, only in-frame clones are kept and a portion is missing. The table shows roughly 16,000 clones, with around 90% occurring only once. Sequenced input: peripheral blood mononuclear cells. Every receptor here comes from a man between 35 and 55 years old in good health. Some clones in this sample may be carry-over from other donors' samples.

The chain employs TRBV6-6 and TRBJ1-1; no clear D. The CDR3 has 15 residues. Trimming stripped 2 bases from V and 4 bases from J, with 14 bases between. Per germline, CDR1 MNHNY and CDR2 SVGAGI (reference sequence). The chain's CDR3 is CASSYLIGGSTEAFF. The CDR3 coding sequence is TGTGCCAGCAGTTACCTGATTGGAGGGAGCACTGAAGCTTTCTTT.

The rearrangement joins TRBV11-2 to TRBJ1-1; TRBD1 aligns across 7 bases. Germline CDR1 SGHAT, CDR2 FQNNGV. Trimming cost V 5 bases and J 7 bases; bases outside gene matches: 7. The length of the CDR3 is 13 residues. The CDR3 protein is CASSPPGDSEAFF. CDR3 bases: TGTGCCAGCAGCCCCCCTGGGGACAGTGAAGCTTTCTTT.

This chain links TRBV30 with TRBJ1-4; possible D gene TRBD1, 5 bases. The length of the CDR3 is 14 residues. Trimming took off 0 bases at V and 6 bases at J, with 11 bases between the two ends. CDR1 is GTSNPN and CDR2 is SVGIG in the germline V gene (reference sequence). CDR3 in amino acids: CAWSVAGLDEKLFF. The CDR3 DNA is TGTGCCTGGAGTGTAGCAGGGCTGGATGAAAAACTGTTTTTT. Supplemented by reference TRBV30 and TRBJ1-4, the full variable domain reads SQTIHQWPATLVQPVGSPLSLECTVEGTSNPNLYWYRQAAGRGLQLLFYSVGIGQISSEVPQNLSASRPQDRQFILSSKKLLLSDSGFYLCAWSVAGLDEKLFFGSGTQLSVL.

The chain links TRBV30 to TRBJ2-7, with D possibly TRBD2 on 6 matching bases. Between the trimmed V and J ends, which lost 4 bases and 5 bases, there was a span of 12 bases. This CDR3 spans 12 amino acids. CDR1 and CDR2 (germline): GTSNPN, SVGIG (reference sequence). The CDR3 DNA reads TGTGCCTGGATTCCTACGGGGGACGAGCAGTACTTC. It codes for CAWIPTGDEQYF.

The rearrangement links TRBV11-2 to TRBJ2-3; D is unclear. The CDR3 is made up of 14 amino acids. Germline lookup yields CDR1 SGHAT and CDR2 FQNNGV. V was shortened by 5 bases and J by 2 bases, with 11 bases between the two germline ends. The CDR3 nucleotides read TGTGCCAGCAGCCCCCGACGAAACACAGATACGCAGTATTTT. Translated, it gives CASSPRRNTDTQYF.

The chain recombines TRBV6-5 with TRBJ2-5; weak D call: TRBD1 (6 bases). V was clipped by 4 bases and J by 2 bases, with 11 bases between them. Germline V CDR1 and CDR2: MNHEY, SVGAGI. There are 14 residues in the CDR3. The CDR3: CASSSDSQQETQYF. The CDR3 region has the DNA TGTGCCAGCAGTTCGGACAGCCAGCAAGAGACCCAGTACTTC.

This clone has just a few counts. The V gene is TRBV20-1, the J gene TRBJ2-1; D uncertain. The CDR3 covers 11 residues. From germline, CDR1 is DFQATT and CDR2 SNEGSKA (reference sequence). Deletions cut 7 bases from V and 8 bases from J, with 12 bases between. The CDR3 region is CSGVSEYEQFF. The CDR3 coding sequence is TGCAGTGGGGTCTCTGAATATGAGCAGTTCTTC.

This clone was observed once. The V call is TRBV25-1, the J call TRBJ2-1; TRBD1 agrees at 11 bases. This CDR3 comprises 16 residues. V gave up 3 bases and J gave up 6 bases; unmatched junction bases: 7. Looked up from germline, CDR1 is MGHDK and CDR2 is SYGVNS. The CDR3 bases are TGTGCCAGCAGTGAGGACAGGGGGCAAAGGCGCAATGAGCAGTTCTTC. The encoded protein is CASSEDRGQRRNEQFF.

The J gene is TRBJ2-7, the V gene TRBV5-4; D may correspond to TRBD1 or TRBD2 (5 bases each). Germline lookup yields CDR1 SGHNT and CDR2 YYREEE (reference sequence). This CDR3 has 14 residues. The V gene lost 4 bases and the J gene lost 2 bases, with 13 bases spanning the gap. CDR3 in amino acids: CASSARDGAYEQYF. CDR3 nucleotides: TGTGCCAGCAGCGCCAGGGACGGCGCCTACGAGCAGTACTTC.

The chain has TRBV19 and TRBJ1-5, with TRBD1 matching 9 bases. Germline loops: CDR1 LNHDA, CDR2 SQIVND (reference sequence). The V segment lost 6 bases and the J segment 5 bases; nucleotides outside the gene matches: 5. The CDR3 has 14 amino acids. Here the CDR3 DNA reads TGTGCCAGTAGACCCTGGACAGGGGATCAGCCCCAGCATTTT. Its translation: CASRPWTGDQPQHF.

As DNA, the CDR3 is TGTGCCAGCAGCGTACAAGGGGGGGCCAAAAACATTCAGTACTTC. Its protein is CASSVQGGAKNIQYF. This sequence joins TRBV5-6 and TRBJ2-4, with D possibly called TRBD1 or TRBD2 (6 bases each). Germline-derived CDR1 and CDR2 are SGHDT and YYEEEE. The V and J ends lost 4 bases and 1 base respectively, with 12 bases between them. The CDR3 covers 15 residues.

This chain uses TRBV6-6 with TRBJ1-2; tentatively, D is TRBD1 (6 bases). Trimming cost V 5 bases and J 5 bases, with 18 bases left between them. This CDR3 comprises 15 residues. CDR1 is MNHNY and CDR2 is SVGAGI in the germline V gene (reference sequence). The CDR3 DNA sequence: TGTGCCAGCAGTAACGTGGACAGAAGGAGGTATGGCTACACCTTC. This sequence encodes CASSNVDRRRYGYTF.

DNA for the CDR3: TGTGCCAGCAACCCGGCGGCGGGGAAGGCTGAAGCTTTCTTT. It codes for CASNPAAGKAEAFF. The chain combines TRBV11-1 with TRBJ1-1, with D unclear. The germline V gene encodes CDR1 SGHAT and CDR2 FQDESV (reference sequence). The CDR3 sequence is 14 residues long. V gave up 7 bases and J gave up 6 bases, with 18 bases separating them.

The DNA for the CDR3 is TGCGCCAGCAGCCAAGAGAGGGGATTGGGGACAGGGGTATACGAGCAGTACTTC. It yields the protein CASSQERGLGTGVYEQYF. The chain joins TRBV4-3 to TRBJ2-7, with TRBD1 matching 10 bases. The CDR3 totals 18 residues. V lost 0 bases, J lost 4 bases, and 12 bases stayed unmatched. Germline loops: CDR1 LGHNA, CDR2 YSLEER.

The rearrangement links TRBV27 to TRBJ1-5, with D possibly being TRBD1 (6 bases). Trimming stripped 4 bases from V and 2 bases from J, with 18 bases between. This CDR3 is 17 amino acids long. CDR1 is MNHEY, CDR2 SMNVEV, per germline (reference sequence). CDR3 coding DNA: TGTGCCAGCAGTTCGTTCAACACAGGGCGCGGCAATCAGCCCCAGCATTTT. It codes for CASSSFNTGRGNQPQHF.

The rearrangement uses TRBV4-3 and TRBJ1-2; D remains unclear. Germline V gives CDR1 LGHNA, CDR2 YSLEER. V lost 1 base, J lost 7 bases, and 4 bases lay in between. The CDR3 loop spans 11 amino acids. For the CDR3, the DNA is TGCGCCAGCAGCCAAGGACGTGGCTACACCTTC. It yields the protein CASSQGRGYTF.

The rearrangement links TRBV7-2 to TRBJ2-5; 8 positions match TRBD1. V shed 4 bases and J 5 bases; nucleotides not matched to a gene: 9. From germline, CDR1 is SGHTA and CDR2 FQGNSA. The CDR3 loop spans 15 amino acids. The CDR3 bases are TGTGCCAGCAGCTCTCAGGGACAGGCGGGGGAGACCCAGTACTTC. Protein: CASSSQGQAGETQYF.

The rearrangement joins TRBV28 to TRBJ1-1, with D maybe TRBD1 (6 bases). This CDR3 is 13 amino acids long. Germline V gene data show CDR1 as MDHEN and CDR2 as SYDVKM. Trimming stripped 7 bases from V and 6 bases from J, with 15 bases between. CDR3 region: CASNEGGFSEAFF. The DNA of the CDR3 is TGTGCCAGCAACGAAGGGGGGTTTTCTGAAGCTTTCTTT.

J is TRBJ2-7 and V is TRBV28, with D perhaps matching TRBD1 (6 bases). V dropped 6 bases and J dropped 3 bases, with 15 bases sitting between them. CDR3 size: 14 residues. Germline lookup yields CDR1 MDHEN and CDR2 SYDVKM. This CDR3 is CASSSGGQFYEQYF. The CDR3 region has the DNA TGTGCCAGCAGCTCCGGCGGACAGTTCTACGAGCAGTACTTC.

With regard to this clone: One junction end does not reproduce the germline sequence, and a read error may be involved. V gene TRBV29-1 combines with J gene TRBJ1-2, with D perhaps TRBD1 (5 bases). Germline CDR1 is SQVTM and CDR2 is ANQGSEA. The CDR3 has 12 residues. In DNA form, the CDR3 reads TGCAGCGTTGAAGAAGCGGGGGATGGCCACACCTTC. It codes for CSVEEAGDGHTF.

The CDR3 bases are TGTGCCTGGAAGGTTGGGGGGGCCTACGAGCAGTACTTC. The encoded protein is CAWKVGGAYEQYF. The J gene is TRBJ2-7, the V gene TRBV30; 7 bases fit TRBD2. Germline V gene data show CDR1 as GTSNPN and CDR2 as SVGIG (reference sequence). The J segment lost 2 bases and the V segment lost 4 bases, leaving 5 bases of the junction unmatched. This CDR3 region has 13 residues.

The chain uses TRBV4-3 and TRBJ1-5; D gene ambiguous. From germline, CDR1 is LGHNA and CDR2 YSLEER. Trimming cost V 1 base and J 7 bases, with 11 bases left between them. The CDR3 consists of 14 residues. The CDR3 region is CASSQVLLGQPQHF. DNA for the CDR3: TGCGCCAGCAGCCAAGTTCTCCTTGGGCAGCCCCAGCATTTT.

V gene TRBV15 combines with J gene TRBJ2-2; either TRBD1 or TRBD2 may fit D (5 bases each). The CDR3 length is 15 residues. CDR1 is LNHNV and CDR2 is YYDKDF in the germline V gene (reference sequence). Between the trimmed V and J ends, which lost 0 bases and 6 bases, there was a span of 11 bases. The CDR3 here is CATSRDLGEAGELFF. The CDR3 DNA reads as TGTGCCACCAGCAGAGATCTGGGGGAAGCCGGGGAGCTGTTTTTT.

The chain is built from TRBV2 and TRBJ1-6; possible D gene TRBD1, 6 bases. The CDR3 runs 13 residues. CDR1 is SNHLY and CDR2 is FYNNEI in the germline V gene. Trimming pared 6 bases from V and 7 bases from J, leaving 10 bases between. The CDR3 DNA reads TGTGCCAGCAGCTACGGGGGCAATTCACCCCTCCACTTT. It translates to CASSYGGNSPLHF.

V and J are TRBV30 and TRBJ1-1; no definite D call. Trimming pared 6 bases from V and 10 bases from J, leaving 15 bases between. The CDR3 loop spans 11 amino acids. Germline V lookup: CDR1 GTSNPN, CDR2 SVGIG (reference sequence). The CDR3 sequence: CACMASILAFF. For the CDR3, the DNA is TGTGCCTGCATGGCTTCCATTCTAGCTTTCTTT.